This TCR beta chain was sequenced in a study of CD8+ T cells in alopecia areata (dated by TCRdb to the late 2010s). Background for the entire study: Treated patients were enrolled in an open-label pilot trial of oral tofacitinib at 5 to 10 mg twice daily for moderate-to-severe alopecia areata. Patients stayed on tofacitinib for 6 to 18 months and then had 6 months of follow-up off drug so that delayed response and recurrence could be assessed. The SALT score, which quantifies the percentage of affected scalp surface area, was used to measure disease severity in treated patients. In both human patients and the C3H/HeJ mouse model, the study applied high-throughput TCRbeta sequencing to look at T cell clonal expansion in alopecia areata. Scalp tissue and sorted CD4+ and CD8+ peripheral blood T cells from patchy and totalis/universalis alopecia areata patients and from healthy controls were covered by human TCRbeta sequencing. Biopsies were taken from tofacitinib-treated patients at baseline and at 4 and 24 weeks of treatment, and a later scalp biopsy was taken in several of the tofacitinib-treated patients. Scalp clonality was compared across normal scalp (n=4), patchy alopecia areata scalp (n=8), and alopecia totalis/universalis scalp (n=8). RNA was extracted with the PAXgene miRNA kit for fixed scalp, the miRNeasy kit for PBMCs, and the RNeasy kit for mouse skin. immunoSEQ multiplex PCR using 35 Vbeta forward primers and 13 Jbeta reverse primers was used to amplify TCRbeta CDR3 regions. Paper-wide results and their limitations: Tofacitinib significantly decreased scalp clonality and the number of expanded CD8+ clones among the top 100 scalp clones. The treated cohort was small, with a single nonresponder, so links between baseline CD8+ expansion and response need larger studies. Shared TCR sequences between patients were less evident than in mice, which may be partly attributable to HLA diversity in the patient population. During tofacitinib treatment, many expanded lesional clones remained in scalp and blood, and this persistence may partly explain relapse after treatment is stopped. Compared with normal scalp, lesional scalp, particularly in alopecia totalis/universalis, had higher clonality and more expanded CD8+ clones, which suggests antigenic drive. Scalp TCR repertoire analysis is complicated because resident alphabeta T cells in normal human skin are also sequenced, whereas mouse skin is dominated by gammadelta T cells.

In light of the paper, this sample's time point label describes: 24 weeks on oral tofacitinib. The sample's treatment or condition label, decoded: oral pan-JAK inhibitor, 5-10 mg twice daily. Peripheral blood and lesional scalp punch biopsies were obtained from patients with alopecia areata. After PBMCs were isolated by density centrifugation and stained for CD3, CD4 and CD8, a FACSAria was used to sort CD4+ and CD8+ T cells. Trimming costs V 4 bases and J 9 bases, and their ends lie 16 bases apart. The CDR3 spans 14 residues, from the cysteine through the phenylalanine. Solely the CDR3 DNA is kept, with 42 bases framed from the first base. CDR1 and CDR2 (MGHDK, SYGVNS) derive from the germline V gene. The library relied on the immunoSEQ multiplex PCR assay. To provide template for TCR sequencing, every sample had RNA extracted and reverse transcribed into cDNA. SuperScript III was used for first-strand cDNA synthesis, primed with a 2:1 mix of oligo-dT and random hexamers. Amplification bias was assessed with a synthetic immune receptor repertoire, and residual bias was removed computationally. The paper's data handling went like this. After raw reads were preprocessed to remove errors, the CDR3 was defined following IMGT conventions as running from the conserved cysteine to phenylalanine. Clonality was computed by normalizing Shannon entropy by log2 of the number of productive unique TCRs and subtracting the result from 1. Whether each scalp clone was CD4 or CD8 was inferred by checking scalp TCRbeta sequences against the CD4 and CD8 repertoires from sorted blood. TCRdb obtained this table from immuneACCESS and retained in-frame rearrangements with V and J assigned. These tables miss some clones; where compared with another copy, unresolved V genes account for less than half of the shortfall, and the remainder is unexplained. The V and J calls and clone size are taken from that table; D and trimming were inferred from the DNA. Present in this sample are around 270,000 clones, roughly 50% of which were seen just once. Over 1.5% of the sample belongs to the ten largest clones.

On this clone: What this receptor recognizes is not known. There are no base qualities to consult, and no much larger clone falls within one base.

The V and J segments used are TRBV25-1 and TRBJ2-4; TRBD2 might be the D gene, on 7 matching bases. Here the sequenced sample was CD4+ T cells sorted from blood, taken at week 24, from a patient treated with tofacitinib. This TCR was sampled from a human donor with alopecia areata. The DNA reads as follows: TGTGCCAGCAGTGGTGAAGGGGGGGGAAGCATTCAGTACTTC. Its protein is CASSGEGGGSIQYF.